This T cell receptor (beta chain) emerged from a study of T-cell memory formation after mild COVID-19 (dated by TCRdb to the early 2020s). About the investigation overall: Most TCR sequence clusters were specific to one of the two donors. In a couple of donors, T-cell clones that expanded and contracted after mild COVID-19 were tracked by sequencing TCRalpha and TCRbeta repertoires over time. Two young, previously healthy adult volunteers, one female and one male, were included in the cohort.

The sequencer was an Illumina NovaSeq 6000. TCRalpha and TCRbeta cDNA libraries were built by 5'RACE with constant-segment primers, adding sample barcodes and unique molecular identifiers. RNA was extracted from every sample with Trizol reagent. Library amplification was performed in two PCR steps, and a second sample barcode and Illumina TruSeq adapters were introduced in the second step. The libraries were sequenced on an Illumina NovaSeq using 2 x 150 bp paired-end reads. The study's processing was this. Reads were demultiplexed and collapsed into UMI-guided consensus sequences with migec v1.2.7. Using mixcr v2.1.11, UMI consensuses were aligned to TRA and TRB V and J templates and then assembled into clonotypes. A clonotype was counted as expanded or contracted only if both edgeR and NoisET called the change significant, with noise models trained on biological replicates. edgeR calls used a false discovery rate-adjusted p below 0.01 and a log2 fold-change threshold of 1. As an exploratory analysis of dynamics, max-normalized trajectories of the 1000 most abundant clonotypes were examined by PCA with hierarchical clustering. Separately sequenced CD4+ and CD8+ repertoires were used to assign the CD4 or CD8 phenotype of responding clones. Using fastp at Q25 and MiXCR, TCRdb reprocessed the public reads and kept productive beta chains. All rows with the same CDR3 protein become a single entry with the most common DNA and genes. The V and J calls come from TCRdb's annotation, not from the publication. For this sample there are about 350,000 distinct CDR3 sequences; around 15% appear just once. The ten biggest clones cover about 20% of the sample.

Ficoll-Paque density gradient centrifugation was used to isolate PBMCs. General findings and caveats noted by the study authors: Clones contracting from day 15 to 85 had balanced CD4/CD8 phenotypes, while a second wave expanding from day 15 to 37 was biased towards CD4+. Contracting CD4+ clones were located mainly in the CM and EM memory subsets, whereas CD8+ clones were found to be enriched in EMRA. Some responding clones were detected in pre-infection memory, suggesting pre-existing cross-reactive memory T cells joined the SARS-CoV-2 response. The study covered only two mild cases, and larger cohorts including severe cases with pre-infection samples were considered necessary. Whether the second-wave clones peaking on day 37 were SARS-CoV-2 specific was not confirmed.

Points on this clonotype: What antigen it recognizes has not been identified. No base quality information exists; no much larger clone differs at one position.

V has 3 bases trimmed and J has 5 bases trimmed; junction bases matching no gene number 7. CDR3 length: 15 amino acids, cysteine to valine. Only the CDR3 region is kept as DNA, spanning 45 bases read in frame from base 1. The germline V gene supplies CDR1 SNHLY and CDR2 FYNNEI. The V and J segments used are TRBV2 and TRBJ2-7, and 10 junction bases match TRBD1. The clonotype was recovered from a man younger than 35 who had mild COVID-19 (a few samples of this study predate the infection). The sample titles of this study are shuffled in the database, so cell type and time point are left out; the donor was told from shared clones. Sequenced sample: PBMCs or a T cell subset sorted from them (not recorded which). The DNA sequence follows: TGTGCCAGCAGTGATCTGGGACAGGGGACTAACGAGCAGTACGTC. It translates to CASSDLGQGTNEQYV.